This T cell receptor beta chain derives from a study of identical twins. From the 5' RACE reads, TCRdb called clonotypes with MiXCR, one entry per CDR3 protein. The sample holds roughly 1.6 million distinct CDR3 sequences, more than 30% seen once. The CDR3 sequence is 16 residues long. Germline loops: CDR1 LGHNA, CDR2 YNFKEQ. V was shortened by 1 base and J by 5 bases, with 15 bases between the two germline ends. This clonotype was sampled from a newborn girl in good health. The V and J genes are TRBV4-2 and TRBJ2-1; the D call may be TRBD1 or TRBD2 (5 bases each). Sequencing was carried out using cord blood. The CDR3 bases are TGTGCCAGCAGCCAAGTATTGCAGGGAGCGGACAATGAGCAGTTCTTC. It translates to CASSQVLQGADNEQFF.